This TCR beta chain comes out of a study of blood T cell repertoires in COVID-19 (TCRdb year 2020). For context, the study as a whole: The collaborator samples originated in the United States, Italy and Spain and spanned the acute and convalescent phases of COVID-19. Where HLA class I and class II types were available, the types were taken from metadata supplied by the sample provider, not from assay-based typing. The repertoires were released in a freely available public database meant as a resource for research on the immune response to SARS-CoV-2. The samples were drawn from two sources: the first 160 participants of the ongoing ImmuneRACE study, and fewer than 1,500 subjects contributed by 6 global collaborators. A de-identified subject ID, COVID-19 status, age in years and sex were almost always included in the sample metadata. The prospective study material was composed of cDNA or gDNA derived from T cells, B-cell-depleted T cells, or PBMCs. The dataset comprised deeply sampled blood TCRbeta repertoires from subjects exposed to, actively infected with, or recovered from COVID-19.

Each collaborating institution followed its own protocols to collect whole blood in K2EDTA tubes. For TCRbeta analysis, collaborator samples were shipped as frozen whole blood, as isolated PBMCs, or as DNA extracted from either sample type. The immunoSEQ Assay, a bias-controlled multiplex PCR, was used to amplify TCRbeta CDR3 regions from genomic DNA. In the authors' own workflow: The number of nucleated cells in each sample was estimated from the amplification of reference gene primers within the assay. Sequence reads were collapsed and filtered to measure the absolute abundance of every unique TCRbeta CDR3 rearrangement. For each sample, productive Simpson clonality was calculated as the square root of Simpson's diversity index across productive rearrangements. Drawn from immuneACCESS, this table holds only the in-frame rearrangements with V and J called that TCRdb kept. Clones are partly lost; checked studies trace under half to an unresolved V gene and leave the rest unexplained. V and J calls plus clone size are reproduced from that table; the DNA served to infer D and trimming. The sample table holds under 200,000 clones, of which about 83% were seen once. The biggest ten clones account for about 2% of the sample.

The table lists this clone with a few counts. Its antigen has not been determined. Base qualities are missing; no much larger clone stands one base away. What the research found in general, with its limitations: How much clinical and demographic metadata was included differed by source and by participant, and the metadata was provided uncurated.

Sequencing used peripheral blood. The clonotype was recovered from an elderly woman with acute or convalescent COVID-19.

The CDR3 protein is CAIPGRNYGYTF. The nucleotides read TGTGCGATACCAGGTCGGAACTATGGCTACACCTTC. Recombination joined TRBV28 with TRBJ1-2; a confident D gene designation cannot be given. The germline V gene supplies CDR1 MDHEN and CDR2 SYDVKM. The CDR3 contains 12 residues, cysteine and phenylalanine counted. Solely the CDR3 DNA is kept, with 36 bases framed from the first base.